This T cell receptor (beta chain) was retrieved from a study of blood T cell repertoires in COVID-19. V lost 2 bases to trimming and J lost 3 bases; unmatched junction nucleotides: 6. The CDR3 length is 15 residues. The V gene's germline CDR1 is KGHSH and CDR2 LQKENI. Measured with immunoSEQ multiplex PCR; TCRdb has only the in-frame clones, and not every one. The table has fewer than 150,000 clones, roughly 80% seen once. This receptor was obtained from a woman aged 30 to 39 who had recovered from COVID-19. The rearrangement uses TRBV18 and TRBJ2-7; 8 nucleotides align to TRBD1. Sample: peripheral blood. The CDR3 DNA reads TGTGCCAGCTCACCAGCCCAGGGGGCTTTCTACGAGCAGTACTTC. It translates to CASSPAQGAFYEQYF. Variable domain in full (rest from reference TRBV18 and TRBJ2-7): NAGVMQNPRHLVRRRGQEARLRCSPMKGHSHVYWYRQLPEEGLKFMVYLQKENIIDESGMPKERFSAEFPKEGPSILRIQQVVRGDSAAYFCASSPAQGAFYEQYFGPGTRLTVT.